These 20 T cell receptor beta chains were sequenced from one sample in a study of blood T cell repertoires in COVID-19. The data were produced by immunoSEQ multiplex PCR, yet TCRdb's version contains in-frame clones alone and is incomplete. The repertoire holds about 100,000 clones, with roughly 78% as singletons. The sample taken for sequencing was peripheral blood. These receptors were taken from a woman of 80 years or more with active or convalescent COVID-19.

This clone was counted a single time. For the CDR3, the DNA is TGTGCCATCAGTGAGGGGGCGGGAGATGGGGAGACCCAGTACTTC. As protein: CAISEGAGDGETQYF. The gene calls are TRBV10-3 and TRBJ2-5; 7 bases agree with TRBD2. The CDR3 is made up of 15 amino acids. Trimming took 2 bases from V and 5 from J; bases not matched to a gene: 8. Germline V gene data show CDR1 as ENHRY and CDR2 as SYGVKD.

V gene TRBV5-4 combines with J gene TRBJ2-5; TRBD2 is a possible D gene (5 bases). The CDR3 runs 13 residues. V lost 2 bases, J lost 2 bases, and 7 bases lay in between. From germline, CDR1 is SGHNT and CDR2 YYREEE (reference sequence). The CDR3 DNA follows: TGTGCCAGCAGCTTAGCGGTGCAAGAGACCCAGTACTTC. It yields the protein CASSLAVQETQYF.

The chain recombines TRBV7-3 with TRBJ2-3; 9 bases line up with TRBD1. After removal of 0 bases from V and 6 bases from J, the junction contained 10 bases not matched to a gene. CDR3 size: 17 residues. Germline assignment: CDR1 SGHTA and CDR2 FQGTGA. The CDR3 nucleotides are TGTGCCAGCAGCTTAACGGCCACACAGGGGGCTGGGGATACGCAGTATTTT. Encoded protein: CASSLTATQGAGDTQYF. Drawing the rest from reference TRBV7-3 and TRBJ2-3, the complete variable domain is GAGVSQTPSNKVTEKGKYVELRCDPISGHTALYWYRQSLGQGPEFLIYFQGTGAADDSGLPNDRFFAVRPEGSVSTLKIQRTERGDSAVYLCASSLTATQGAGDTQYFGPGTRLTVL.

This clone was detected only a few times. Here the CDR3 reads CASSSGGSGNTIYF. In DNA, the CDR3 is TGTGCCAGTAGCTCAGGAGGCTCTGGAAACACCATATATTTT. The rearrangement uses TRBV19 and TRBJ1-3; D is ambiguous. V lost 6 bases, J lost 0 bases, and 9 bases lay in between. The CDR3 is 14 amino acids. In germline, CDR1 is LNHDA, CDR2 SQIVND (reference sequence). Looking up the rest from reference TRBV19 and TRBJ1-3 gives the full variable domain: DGGITQSPKYLFRKEGQNVTLSCEQNLNHDAMYWYRQDPGQGLRLIYYSQIVNDFQKGDIAEGYSVSREKKESFPLTVTSAQKNPTAFYLCASSSGGSGNTIYFGEGSWLTVV.

V is TRBV6-5 and J is TRBJ2-1; 9 bases are a match to TRBD1. The germline V gene has CDR1 MNHEY and CDR2 SVGAGI. The length of the CDR3 is 15 residues. V gave up 5 bases and J gave up 4 bases; unmatched junction bases: 6. CDR3 in DNA: TGTGCCAGCAGTATCCGGGACAGGGAATACAATGAGCAGTTCTTC. Protein sequence: CASSIRDREYNEQFF.

This clone was seen once. V and J are TRBV19 and TRBJ2-6; TRBD2 aligns across 10 bases. The CDR3 totals 18 residues. V shed 3 bases and J 1 base; nucleotides not matched to a gene: 6. Germline lookup yields CDR1 LNHDA and CDR2 SQIVND (reference sequence). CDR3 in amino acids: CASSIRPSGSSGANVLTF. Written as DNA, the CDR3 is TGTGCCAGTAGTATCCGCCCTAGCGGGAGTTCTGGGGCCAACGTCCTGACTTTC. Drawing the rest from reference TRBV19 and TRBJ2-6, the complete variable domain is DGGITQSPKYLFRKEGQNVTLSCEQNLNHDAMYWYRQDPGQGLRLIYYSQIVNDFQKGDIAEGYSVSREKKESFPLTVTSAQKNPTAFYLCASSIRPSGSSGANVLTFGAGSRLTVL.

The chain recombines TRBV6-2 or TRBV6-3 with TRBJ2-2; possible D gene TRBD2, 5 bases. This CDR3 spans 15 amino acids. The V and J ends lost 4 bases and 6 bases respectively, with 15 bases between them. Germline-derived CDR1 and CDR2 are MNHEY and SVGEGT. The CDR3: CASSSIGRVSGELFF. The CDR3 region has the DNA TGTGCCAGCAGTTCGATCGGGCGGGTGTCCGGGGAGCTGTTTTTT.

The gene calls are TRBV9 and TRBJ1-2; D is perhaps TRBD1 (5 bases). Trimming left V 3 bases short and J 2 bases short, with 11 bases between. CDR1 and CDR2 from the germline V gene are SGDLS and YYNGEE. This CDR3 contains 14 residues. CDR3 in DNA: TGTGCCAGCAGCGACAGGACATCAAACTATGGCTACACCTTC. Its translation is CASSDRTSNYGYTF. Combining the CDR3 with reference TRBV9 and TRBJ1-2 gives the whole variable domain DSGVTQTPKHLITATGQRVTLRCSPRSGDLSVYWYQQSLDQGLQFLIQYYNGEERAKGNILERFSAQQFPDLHSELNLSSLELGDSALYFCASSDRTSNYGYTFGSGTRLTVV.

The chain couples TRBV30 to TRBJ1-2, with no clear D. Trimming shortened V by 2 bases and J by 2 bases, and 12 bases separated the two germline ends. CDR1 is GTSNPN and CDR2 is SVGIG in the germline V gene (reference sequence). The CDR3 runs to 14 residues. CDR3 in DNA: TGTGCCTGGAGTCAAGCAAACCTCAACTATGGCTACACCTTC. It translates to CAWSQANLNYGYTF. The entire variable domain, with the rest obtained from reference TRBV30 and TRBJ1-2, is as follows: SQTIHQWPATLVQPVGSPLSLECTVEGTSNPNLYWYRQAAGRGLQLLFYSVGIGQISSEVPQNLSASRPQDRQFILSSKKLLLSDSGFYLCAWSQANLNYGYTFGSGTRLTVV.

The chain has TRBV10-2 and TRBJ2-7, with 8 bases lining up with TRBD1. Trimming at V came to 8 bases and at J to 4 bases, leaving 7 bases not matched to a gene. Germline CDR1 is WSHSY and CDR2 is SAAADI. This CDR3 contains 13 residues. The CDR3 loop is CASLQGVIYEQYF. CDR3 coding DNA: TGCGCCAGCTTACAGGGGGTGATTTACGAGCAGTACTTC.

The gene calls are TRBV18 and TRBJ1-1, with a possible D match to TRBD1 (6 bases). Germline loops: CDR1 KGHSH, CDR2 LQKENI. The CDR3 spans 14 residues. The V gene lost 2 bases and the J gene lost 6 bases, with 13 bases spanning the gap. CDR3 loop: CASSPMGADPEAFF. DNA for the CDR3: TGTGCCAGCTCACCAATGGGGGCAGACCCTGAAGCTTTCTTT.

Turning to this clone: Germline is not matched at one junction end, which may reflect a read error. This chain links TRBV5-1 with TRBJ2-6, with 7 bases identical to TRBD1. The CDR3 contains 18 residues. Germline assignment: CDR1 SGHRS and CDR2 YFSETQ. As DNA, the CDR3 is TGTGCCAGCAGCTATCAAGGGACAGCCAGCTCTGGGGCCAACGTCCTGACTTTC. Its protein is CASSYQGTASSGANVLTF.

This rearrangement joins TRBV30 to TRBJ2-3; D unresolved. With 1 base removed from V and 0 bases from J, the gap between germline ends came to 5 bases. The germline gives CDR1 GTSNPN, CDR2 SVGIG (reference sequence). The CDR3 spans 13 residues. CDR3 DNA: TGTGCCTGGAGTGGTATTAGCACAGATACGCAGTATTTT. It encodes CAWSGISTDTQYF.

The gene calls are TRBV5-6 and TRBJ2-3; 11 positions match TRBD2. Germline-derived CDR1 and CDR2 are SGHDT and YYEEEE. The V segment lost 4 bases and the J segment 10 bases; nucleotides outside the gene matches: 20. This CDR3 is 18 amino acids long. CDR3 nucleotides: TGTGCCAGCAGCCCGAAAACCCTAGCGGGAGGAGCCCCCGGATCGCAGTATTTT. It encodes CASSPKTLAGGAPGSQYF.

Only one count was recorded for this clone. The chain has TRBV27 and TRBJ1-5; a possible D gene is TRBD1 (6 bases). This CDR3 spans 15 amino acids. Germline V gene data show CDR1 as MNHEY and CDR2 as SMNVEV (reference sequence). V dropped 5 bases and J dropped 3 bases, with 14 bases sitting between them. The CDR3: CASSLNTGYNQPQHF. The CDR3, as DNA: TGTGCCAGCAGTCTGAATACAGGGTACAATCAGCCCCAGCATTTT.

This clone has more than one count but fewer than ten. The J gene is TRBJ2-3, the V gene TRBV10-3, with 10 positions matching TRBD1. This CDR3 comprises 15 residues. Germline V CDR1 and CDR2: ENHRY, SYGVKD. V trimming: 1 base; J trimming: 6 bases; junction bases outside the gene matches: 4. The CDR3, as DNA: TGTGCCATCAGTGAGTGGGGACAGGGGAAGGATACGCAGTATTTT. It specifies CAISEWGQGKDTQYF.

The V and J genes are TRBV7-9 and TRBJ2-2; D is perhaps TRBD1 (6 bases). Germline V gene data show CDR1 as SEHNR and CDR2 as FQNEAQ (reference sequence). This CDR3 is 14 amino acids long. V was shortened by 2 bases and J by 6 bases, with 10 bases between the two germline ends. The CDR3 DNA is TGTGCCAGCAGCTTACAGGGGACGGCCGGGGAGCTGTTTTTT. Its translation is CASSLQGTAGELFF.

This rearrangement joins TRBV19 to TRBJ2-3; possible D gene TRBD2, 6 bases. V lost 5 bases to trimming and J lost 3 bases, with 12 bases between them. The germline CDR1 and CDR2 sequences are LNHDA and SQIVND (reference sequence). The CDR3 extends over 14 amino acids. CDR3 residues: CASSPGVGTDTQYF. CDR3 coding DNA: TGTGCCAGTAGTCCGGGGGTTGGTACAGATACGCAGTATTTT.

The V call is TRBV9, the J call TRBJ2-7; 11 bases are a match to TRBD2. CDR1 and CDR2 from the germline V gene are SGDLS and YYNGEE. The CDR3 has 15 residues. V was pared by 2 bases and J by 4 bases, with 5 bases of the junction left unmatched. CDR3 bases: TGTGCCAGCAGCGTTAGCGGGAGGGGAGGTTACGAGCAGTACTTC. Residues: CASSVSGRGGYEQYF.

The chain uses TRBV11-2 and TRBJ1-1; possible D gene TRBD1, 5 bases. Trimming took 3 bases from V and 5 from J, leaving 19 bases between them. Germline V lookup: CDR1 SGHAT, CDR2 FQNNGV. There are 16 residues in the CDR3. The CDR3 loop is CASSLGPGLTRTEAFF. DNA for the CDR3: TGTGCCAGCAGCTTGGGCCCGGGACTGACGAGGACTGAAGCTTTCTTT.